The present entry profiles one TCR beta chain with its context. The data originate from a study of blood T cell repertoires in COVID-19. The wider study: The samples span acute and convalescent COVID-19 from the United States, Italy and Spain.

Only in-frame clones appear in the TCRdb table, and some are missing; sequencing was by immunoSEQ multiplex PCR. The repertoire holds 250,000 to 300,000 clones, with approximately 91% as singletons. The germline CDR1 and CDR2 sequences are SGHRS and YFSETQ. The CDR3 has 16 residues. V dropped 4 bases and J dropped 2; count of bases not matched to a gene: 2. Specimen: PBMCs or T cells enriched from blood (not recorded which). This rearrangement joins TRBV5-1 to TRBJ2-3; 15 bases are shared with TRBD2. The receptor was isolated from a woman in her forties with acute COVID-19. The CDR3 protein is CASSGLAGGLTDTQYF. As DNA, the CDR3 is TGCGCCAGCAGCGGACTAGCGGGAGGGCTCACAGATACGCAGTATTTT.